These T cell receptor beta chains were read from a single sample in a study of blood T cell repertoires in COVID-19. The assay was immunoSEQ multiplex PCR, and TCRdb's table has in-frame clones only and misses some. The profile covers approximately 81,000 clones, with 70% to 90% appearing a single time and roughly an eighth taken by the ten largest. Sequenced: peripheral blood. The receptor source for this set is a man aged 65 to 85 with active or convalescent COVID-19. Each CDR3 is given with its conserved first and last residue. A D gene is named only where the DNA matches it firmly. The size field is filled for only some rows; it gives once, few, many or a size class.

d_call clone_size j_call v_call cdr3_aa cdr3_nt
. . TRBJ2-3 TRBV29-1 CSVEQLAADTQYF TGCAGCGTTGAACAGCTAGCAGCAGATACGCAGTATTTT
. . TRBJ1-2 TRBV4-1 CASSQEVTGSLYGYTF TGCGCCAGCAGCCAAGAAGTTACAGGATCCCTCTATGGCTACACCTTC
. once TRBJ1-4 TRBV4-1 CASSSYVATNEKLFF TGCGCCAGCAGCTCCTATGTAGCAACTAATGAAAAACTGTTTTTT
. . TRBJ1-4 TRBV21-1 CASSTAGGGEKLFF TGTGCCAGCAGCACTGCAGGAGGAGGCGAAAAACTGTTTTTT
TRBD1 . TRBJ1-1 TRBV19 CASSIGYRDRPKNTEAFF TGTGCCAGTAGTATAGGGTACCGGGACAGACCCAAGAACACTGAAGCTTTCTTT
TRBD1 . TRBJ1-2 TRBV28 CASSFDKDRVYGYTF TGTGCCAGCAGTTTCGATAAAGACAGGGTCTATGGCTACACCTTC
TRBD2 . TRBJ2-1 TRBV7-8 CASSPLSGGYNEQFF TGTGCCAGCAGCCCCCTCAGCGGGGGCTACAATGAGCAGTTCTTC
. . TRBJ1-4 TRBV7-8 CASSSSDRINEKLFF TGTGCCAGCAGCTCGTCGGACAGAATTAATGAAAAACTGTTTTTT
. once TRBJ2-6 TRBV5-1 CASSLAGQSSGANVLTF TGCGCCAGCAGCTTGGCAGGACAATCCTCTGGGGCCAACGTCCTGACTTTC
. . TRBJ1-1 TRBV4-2 CASSQGGQREAFF TGTGCCAGCAGCCAAGGAGGCCAGCGAGAAGCTTTCTTT
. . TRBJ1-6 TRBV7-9 CASSLHAGENSPLHF TGTGCCAGCAGCTTACATGCAGGGGAAAATTCACCCCTCCACTTT
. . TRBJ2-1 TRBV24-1 CATSDPRGSYNEQFF TGTGCCACCAGTGATCCCAGGGGCTCCTACAATGAGCAGTTCTTC
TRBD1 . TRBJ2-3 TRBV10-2 CASSKGQGVASTDTQYF TGCGCCAGCAGTAAGGGACAGGGGGTTGCGAGCACAGATACGCAGTATTTT
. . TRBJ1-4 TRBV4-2 CASSQERGPQRGGSYEKLFF TGTGCCAGCAGCCAAGAACGAGGACCCCAGAGAGGGGGTTCGTATGAAAAACTGTTTTTT
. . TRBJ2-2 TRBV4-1 CASSQGAIRTGELFF TGCGCCAGCAGCCAAGGGGCCATACGCACCGGGGAGCTGTTTTTT
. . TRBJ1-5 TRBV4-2 CASSQAGGRPNQPQHF TGTGCCAGCAGCCAAGCTGGGGGCAGGCCCAATCAGCCCCAGCATTTT
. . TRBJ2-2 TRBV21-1 CASSIGQKGTGELFF TGTGCCAGCAGCATAGGACAGAAGGGGACCGGGGAGCTGTTTTTT
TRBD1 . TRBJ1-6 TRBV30 CAWIAGGNSPLHF TGTGCCTGGATCGCAGGGGGTAATTCACCCCTCCACTTT
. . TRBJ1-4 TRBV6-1 CASSVGQGGSTNEKLFF TGTGCCAGCAGTGTGGGTCAGGGAGGTTCCACTAATGAAAAACTGTTTTTT
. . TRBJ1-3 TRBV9 CASSVAEPNTIYF TGTGCCAGCAGCGTAGCGGAGCCAAACACCATATATTTT
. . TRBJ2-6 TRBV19 CASRQPSGSGANVLTF TGTGCCAGCAGACAGCCCTCAGGCTCTGGGGCCAACGTCCTGACTTTC
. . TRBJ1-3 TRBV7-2 CASREGATGLDGNTIYF TGTGCCAGCAGGGAAGGGGCGACAGGATTGGATGGAAACACCATATATTTT
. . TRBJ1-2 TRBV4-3 CASSQEVRGYGYTF TGCGCCAGCAGCCAAGAAGTCAGGGGCTATGGCTACACCTTC
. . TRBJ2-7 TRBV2 CASRRDRAYEQYF TGTGCCAGCAGGCGGGACAGAGCCTACGAGCAGTACTTC
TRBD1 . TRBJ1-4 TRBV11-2 CASSPFRTGGSEKLFF TGTGCCAGCAGCCCTTTCCGGACAGGGGGCTCTGAAAAACTGTTTTTT
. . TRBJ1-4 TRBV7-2 CASSRTGQPTFNEKLFF TGTGCCAGCAGCCGCACCGGACAGCCTACCTTTAATGAAAAACTGTTTTTT
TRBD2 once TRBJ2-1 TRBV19 CASSISGEGQFF TGTGCCAGTAGTATATCGGGGGAGGGGCAGTTCTTC
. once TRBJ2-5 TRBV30 CAWSRGETQYF TGTGCCTGGAGCCGGGGAGAGACCCAGTACTTC
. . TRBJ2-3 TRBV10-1 CASSESANTDTQYF TGCGCCAGCAGTGAGTCCGCTAATACAGATACGCAGTATTTT
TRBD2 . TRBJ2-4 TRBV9 CASSVLGLPENIQYF TGTGCCAGCAGCGTTCTGGGACTACCAGAAAACATTCAGTACTTC
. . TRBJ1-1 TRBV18 CASSPRNMNTEAFF TGTGCCAGCTCACCACGTAACATGAACACTGAAGCTTTCTTT
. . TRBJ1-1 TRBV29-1 CSVGKVQGSTEAFF TGCAGCGTTGGGAAGGTCCAGGGGTCGACTGAAGCTTTCTTT
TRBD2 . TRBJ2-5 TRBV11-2 CASSSTPGGGTQYF TGTGCCAGCAGCTCCACCCCAGGCGGGGGGACCCAGTACTTC
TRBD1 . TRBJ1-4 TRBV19 CASSTRQGADEKLFF TGTGCCAGTAGTACCAGACAGGGGGCGGATGAAAAACTGTTTTTT
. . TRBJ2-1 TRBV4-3 CASSQERGYYNEQFF TGCGCCAGCAGCCAAGAACGGGGGTACTACAATGAGCAGTTCTTC
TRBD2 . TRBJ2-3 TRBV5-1 CASSLRPSGGSTDTQYF TGCGCCAGCAGCTTGCGCCCTAGCGGGGGAAGCACAGATACGCAGTATTTT
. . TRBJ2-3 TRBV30 CAWSVGGAGDTQYF TGTGCCTGGAGTGTAGGTGGGGCCGGGGATACGCAGTATTTT
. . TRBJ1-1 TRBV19 CASSVRVDTEAFF TGTGCCAGTAGTGTCCGGGTCGACACTGAAGCTTTCTTT
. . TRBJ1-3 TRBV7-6 CASSTNLGGPSSGNTIYF TGTGCCAGCAGCACTAACCTAGGGGGTCCCTCCTCTGGAAACACCATATATTTT
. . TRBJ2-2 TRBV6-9 CASSYRTVPGELFF TGTGCCAGCAGTTATCGGACAGTTCCCGGGGAGCTGTTTTTT
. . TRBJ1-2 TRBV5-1 CASSLGQVDGYTF TGCGCCAGCAGCTTGGGACAGGTAGATGGCTACACCTTC